This is a list of T cell receptor beta chains from one sample in a study of CD8+ T cells in alopecia areata. Assay used: immunoSEQ multiplex PCR; TCRdb lists only in-frame clones, some missing. In the table there are around 140,000 clones, about 56% of which are singletons. The sample in question was CD8+ T cells sorted from blood, obtained at week 4, from a patient treated with tofacitinib. These TCRs come from a human donor with alopecia areata. The CDR3 runs from the conserved cysteine through the conserved F or W. The D gene is left open where the match is weak. Clone sizes are given selectively: once, few, many, or a class where the clone is expanded.

v_gene	d_gene	j_gene	abundance	CDR3aa	CDR3nt
TRBV29-1	TRBD1	TRBJ1-2	few	CSVLSSQGDYGYTF	TGCAGCGTCTTGTCATCCCAGGGGGACTATGGCTACACCTTC
TRBV7-9	NA	TRBJ1-2	NA	CASSLGSGYTF	TGTGCCAGCAGCTTAGGTAGTGGCTACACCTTC
TRBV4-1	NA	TRBJ2-5	NA	CASSPPWAETQYF	TGCGCCAGCAGCCCACCTTGGGCGGAGACCCAGTACTTC
TRBV4-1	NA	TRBJ1-6	NA	CASSQVPRITYNSPLHF	TGCGCCAGCAGCCAAGTTCCCAGGATCACCTATAATTCACCCCTCCACTTT
TRBV6-5	NA	TRBJ2-5	NA	CASSTYGGSSETQYF	TGTGCCAGCAGTACGTACGGGGGTTCCTCGGAGACCCAGTACTTC
TRBV9	TRBD2	TRBJ2-5	few	CASSAGLAGEETQYF	TGTGCCAGCAGCGCAGGACTAGCGGGGGAGGAGACCCAGTACTTC
TRBV14	NA	TRBJ2-7	NA	CASSQSAYEQYF	TGTGCCAGCAGCCAATCTGCCTACGAGCAGTACTTC
TRBV29-1	NA	TRBJ1-5	few	CSVEGGEGDQPQHF	TGCAGCGTTGAAGGCGGAGAGGGAGATCAGCCCCAGCATTTT
TRBV5-4	NA	TRBJ2-1	NA	CASTEMDNYNEQFF	TGTGCCAGCACCGAAATGGACAACTACAATGAGCAGTTCTTC
TRBV29-1	TRBD2	TRBJ2-1	NA	CSVGGEVSSYNEQFF	TGCAGCGTCGGGGGGGAGGTCTCCTCCTACAATGAGCAGTTCTTC
TRBV19	TRBD2	TRBJ2-7	few	CAGHRGGANYEQYF	TGTGCCGGACACCGGGGAGGGGCAAACTACGAGCAGTACTTC
TRBV7-9	NA	TRBJ1-1	NA	CASSTGYTEAFF	TGTGCCAGCAGCACCGGGTACACTGAAGCTTTCTTT
TRBV2	NA	TRBJ1-2	NA	CASSDHRREDGYGYTF	TGTGCCAGCAGTGACCACCGCAGGGAGGACGGCTATGGCTACACCTTC
TRBV15	NA	TRBJ1-1	NA	CATSRDGNTEAFF	TGTGCCACCAGCAGGGACGGTAACACTGAAGCTTTCTTT
TRBV29-1	TRBD1	TRBJ2-2	NA	CSARQGAGELFF	TGCAGCGCCAGACAGGGGGCCGGGGAGCTGTTTTTT
TRBV29-1	NA	TRBJ2-7	NA	CSVEGEVSQGPTYEQYF	TGCAGCGTTGAAGGGGAGGTTTCACAGGGGCCGACCTACGAGCAGTACTTC
TRBV13	NA	TRBJ2-7	NA	CASSYYRVYEQYF	TGTGCCAGCAGCTATTACAGGGTTTACGAGCAGTACTTC
TRBV2	TRBD2	TRBJ2-5	few	CASSEAYGLAGGRETQYF	TGTGCCAGCAGTGAAGCGTATGGACTAGCGGGGGGCCGTGAGACCCAGTACTTC
TRBV29-1	NA	TRBJ2-2	NA	CSVLGDELTGELFF	TGCAGCGTTCTAGGGGACGAACTAACCGGGGAGCTGTTTTTT
TRBV29-1	NA	TRBJ2-1	NA	CSVELGPRRGYNEQFF	TGCAGCGTTGAACTCGGACCACGACGCGGTTACAATGAGCAGTTCTTC
TRBV4-1	TRBD1	TRBJ2-7	NA	CASSQGDRAPTYEQYF	TGCGCCAGCAGCCAAGGTGACAGGGCGCCCACCTACGAGCAGTACTTC
TRBV6-6	TRBD1	TRBJ1-2	few	CASSQGQGYGYTF	TGTGCCAGCAGCCAAGGACAGGGCTATGGCTACACCTTC
TRBV5-6	TRBD1	TRBJ2-6	NA	CASSLGTGTGANVLTF	TGTGCCAGCAGCTTGGGGACAGGGACTGGGGCCAACGTCCTGACTTTC
TRBV25-1	TRBD2	TRBJ2-5	few	CASSMGLAGVETQYF	TGTGCCAGCAGTATGGGACTAGCGGGGGTCGAGACCCAGTACTTC
TRBV15	TRBD2	TRBJ2-7	NA	CATSRKAGGPPYEQYF	TGTGCCACCAGCAGGAAAGCGGGGGGCCCCCCCTACGAGCAGTACTTC
TRBV30	NA	TRBJ2-2	NA	CAWTPPVAGELFF	TGTGCCTGGACCCCCCCGGTCGCCGGGGAGCTGTTTTTT